This is a list of T cell receptor beta chains from one sample in a study of T cell repertoires in cytomegalovirus infection. TCRdb called the reads again in MiXCR, with one record for every CDR3 protein. The sample lists about 60,000 distinct CDR3 sequences, around 33% occurring once. The antigens these receptors bind are not known. Sequences were obtained from PBMCs, sequenced either directly or after in vitro stimulation (not recorded which). These receptors originate from a human donor in good health (CMV status not recorded). Some clones in this sample may be carry-over from other donors' samples. The CDR3 runs from the conserved cysteine through the conserved F or W. A D gene is named only where the DNA matches it firmly. Clone size appears in some rows only: once, few, many, or a class for an expanded clone.

d_gene: TRBD2
v_gene: TRBV7-2
abundance: -
len: 14
j_gene: TRBJ2-4
CDR3aa: CASSPRTRLDIQYF
CDR3nt: TGTGCCAGCAGCCCCAGGACTAGATTGGACATTCAGTACTTC

d_gene: -
v_gene: TRBV5-4
abundance: once
len: 16
j_gene: TRBJ2-2
CDR3aa: CASSPLTGTNTGELFF
CDR3nt: TGTGCCAGCAGCCCCCTGACGGGGACGAACACCGGGGAGCTGTTTTTT

d_gene: -
v_gene: TRBV11-2
abundance: -
len: 13
j_gene: TRBJ2-7
CDR3aa: CASSLVGASEQYF
CDR3nt: TGTGCCAGCAGCTTAGTCGGGGCTTCCGAGCAGTACTTC

d_gene: TRBD2
v_gene: TRBV20-1
abundance: -
len: 12
j_gene: TRBJ2-7
CDR3aa: CSAGAGGYEQYF
CDR3nt: TGCAGTGCCGGGGCGGGGGGCTACGAGCAGTACTTC

d_gene: TRBD2
v_gene: TRBV7-2
abundance: many
len: 16
j_gene: TRBJ2-1
CDR3aa: CASNLVLAGGGDEQFF
CDR3nt: TGTGCCAGCAACTTAGTACTCGCGGGGGGTGGGGATGAGCAGTTCTTC

d_gene: TRBD2
v_gene: TRBV20-1
abundance: -
len: 16
j_gene: TRBJ2-3
CDR3aa: CSVGGGGSAFVDTQYF
CDR3nt: TGCAGTGTTGGGGGCGGGGGGAGCGCGTTTGTAGATACGCAGTATTTT

d_gene: -
v_gene: TRBV7-2
abundance: many
len: 14
j_gene: TRBJ2-1
CDR3aa: CASSLEVSETEQFF
CDR3nt: TGTGCCAGCAGCTTAGAAGTTAGTGAAACTGAGCAGTTCTTC

d_gene: -
v_gene: TRBV7-6
abundance: few
len: 16
j_gene: TRBJ2-1
CDR3aa: CASSLPGGQPNNEQFF
CDR3nt: TGTGCCAGCAGCTTACCGGGGGGACAGCCTAACAATGAGCAGTTCTTC

d_gene: TRBD2
v_gene: TRBV28
abundance: many
len: 17
j_gene: TRBJ2-3
CDR3aa: CASSLRGSGGIEDTQYF
CDR3nt: TGTGCCAGCAGTTTAAGGGGTAGCGGGGGCATTGAAGATACGCAGTATTTT

d_gene: -
v_gene: TRBV7-9
abundance: medium-sized
len: 15
j_gene: TRBJ2-7
CDR3aa: CASSPKWGKGYEQYF
CDR3nt: TGTGCCAGCAGCCCCAAATGGGGCAAGGGCTACGAGCAGTACTTC

d_gene: -
v_gene: TRBV7-2
abundance: many
len: 14
j_gene: TRBJ2-7
CDR3aa: CASSLGTTGYEQYF
CDR3nt: TGTGCCAGCAGCTTGGGCACCACGGGGTACGAGCAGTACTTC

d_gene: -
v_gene: TRBV4-1
abundance: once
len: 17
j_gene: TRBJ2-1
CDR3aa: CASSQVLYGGRDNEQFF
CDR3nt: TGCGCCAGCAGCCAAGTTCTGTATGGCGGAAGAGACAATGAGCAGTTCTTC

d_gene: -
v_gene: TRBV28
abundance: -
len: 15
j_gene: TRBJ2-5
CDR3aa: CASSLNAPTRETQYF
CDR3nt: TGTGCCAGCAGTTTAAACGCCCCTACGAGAGAGACCCAGTACTTC

d_gene: -
v_gene: TRBV6-2/TRBV6-3
abundance: -
len: 16
j_gene: TRBJ2-2
CDR3aa: CASSYHWARDTGELFF
CDR3nt: TGTGCCAGCAGTTACCATTGGGCGCGCGACACCGGGGAGCTGTTTTTT

d_gene: TRBD1
v_gene: TRBV6-1
abundance: few
len: 22
j_gene: TRBJ2-1
CDR3aa: CASGPGTGGLAGPLDQWNEQFF
CDR3nt: TGTGCCAGCGGGCCCGGGACAGGGGGTCTAGCGGGGCCTTTGGACCAGTGGAATGAGCAGTTCTTC

d_gene: -
v_gene: TRBV7-4
abundance: -
len: 16
j_gene: TRBJ1-4
CDR3aa: CASSLGLDSLYEKLFF
CDR3nt: TGTGCCAGCAGCTTAGGGCTGGACAGCCTCTATGAAAAACTGTTTTTT

d_gene: -
v_gene: TRBV12-3/TRBV12-4
abundance: few
len: 13
j_gene: TRBJ1-5
CDR3aa: CASSFREIQPQHF
CDR3nt: TGTGCCAGCAGTTTCAGGGAGATACAGCCCCAGCATTTT

d_gene: -
v_gene: TRBV5-4
abundance: -
len: 16
j_gene: TRBJ2-7
CDR3aa: CASSAPTEGDPYEQYF
CDR3nt: TGTGCCAGCAGCGCGCCAACAGAGGGGGATCCCTACGAGCAGTACTTC

d_gene: TRBD1
v_gene: TRBV7-8
abundance: few
len: 15
j_gene: TRBJ1-2
CDR3aa: CASSLYDRGPVGYTF
CDR3nt: TGTGCCAGCAGCTTATATGACAGGGGCCCTGTCGGGTACACCTTC

d_gene: TRBD1
v_gene: TRBV7-9
abundance: many
len: 14
j_gene: TRBJ2-7
CDR3aa: CASSWNRGTYEQYF
CDR3nt: TGTGCCAGCAGCTGGAACAGGGGTACCTACGAGCAGTACTTC

d_gene: -
v_gene: TRBV4-3
abundance: -
len: 16
j_gene: TRBJ2-1
CDR3aa: CASSQEGLNSYNEQFF
CDR3nt: TGCGCCAGCAGCCAAGAAGGTCTAAACTCCTACAATGAGCAGTTCTTC

d_gene: -
v_gene: TRBV2
abundance: -
len: 12
j_gene: TRBJ2-4
CDR3aa: CASSRGIDIQYF
CDR3nt: TGTGCCAGCAGTCGGGGGATTGACATTCAGTACTTC

d_gene: TRBD2
v_gene: TRBV7-9
abundance: -
len: 14
j_gene: TRBJ2-7
CDR3aa: CASSLGTRAYEQYF
CDR3nt: TGTGCCAGCAGCCTGGGGACTAGGGCCTACGAGCAGTACTTC